This T cell receptor beta chain was sequenced for a study of shared T cell receptors in the human thymus. Some clones are missing from TCRdb's copy, which holds only in-frame ones; the method was immunoSEQ multiplex PCR. The data hold 720,000 or so clones, with over 75% observed a single time. The germline V gene has CDR1 SQVTM and CDR2 ANQGSEA. The CDR3 length is 14 residues. V shed 7 bases and J 4 bases; nucleotides not matched to a gene: 9. These data also formed part of another study, on human thymus T cells. That paper notes: In unrelated individuals, thymic repertoires overlapped highly, according to related research.

The clonotype originates from a girl under two years old with a congenital heart defect. This chain joins TRBV29-1 and TRBJ1-2, with 10 positions matching TRBD1. Sequencing was performed on thymocytes. The CDR3 sequence: CSAEGQGSGYGYTF. The CDR3 coding sequence is TGCAGCGCCGAGGGACAGGGGAGCGGCTATGGCTACACCTTC.